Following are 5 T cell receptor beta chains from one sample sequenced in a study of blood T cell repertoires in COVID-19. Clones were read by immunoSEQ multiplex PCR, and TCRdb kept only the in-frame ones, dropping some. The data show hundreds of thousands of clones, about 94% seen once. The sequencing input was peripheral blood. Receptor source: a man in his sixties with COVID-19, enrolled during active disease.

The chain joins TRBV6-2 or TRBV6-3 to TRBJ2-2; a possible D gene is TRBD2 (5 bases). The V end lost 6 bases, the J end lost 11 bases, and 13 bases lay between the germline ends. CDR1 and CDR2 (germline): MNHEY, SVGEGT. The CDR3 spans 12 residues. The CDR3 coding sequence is TGTGCCAGCAGCTCGGACGGAGGAGAGCTGTTTTTT. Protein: CASSSDGGELFF.

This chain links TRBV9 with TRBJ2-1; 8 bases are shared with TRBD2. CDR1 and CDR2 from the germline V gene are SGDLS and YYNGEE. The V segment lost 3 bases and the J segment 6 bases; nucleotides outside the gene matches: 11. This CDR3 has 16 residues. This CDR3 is CASSEPRGAGVNEQFF. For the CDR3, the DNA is TGTGCCAGCAGCGAACCGAGGGGAGCGGGAGTCAATGAGCAGTTCTTC.

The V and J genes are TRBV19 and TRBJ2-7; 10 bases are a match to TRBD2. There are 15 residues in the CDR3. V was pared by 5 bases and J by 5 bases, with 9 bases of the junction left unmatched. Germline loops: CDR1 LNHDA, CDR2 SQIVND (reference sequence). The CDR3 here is CASSGLAGVPHEQYF. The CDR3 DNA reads TGTGCCAGTAGTGGTCTAGCGGGGGTCCCGCACGAGCAGTACTTC.

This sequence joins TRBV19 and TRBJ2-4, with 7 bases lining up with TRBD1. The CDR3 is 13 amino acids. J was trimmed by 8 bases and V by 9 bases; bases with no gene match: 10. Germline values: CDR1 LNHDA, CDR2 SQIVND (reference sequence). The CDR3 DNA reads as TGTGCCAGAGCACAGGGGAATTGGGACATTCAGTACTTC. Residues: CARAQGNWDIQYF.

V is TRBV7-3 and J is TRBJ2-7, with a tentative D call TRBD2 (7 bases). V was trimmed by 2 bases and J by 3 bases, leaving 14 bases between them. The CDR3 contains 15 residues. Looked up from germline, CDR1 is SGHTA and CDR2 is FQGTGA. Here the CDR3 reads CASSLEGGPGYEQYF. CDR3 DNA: TGTGCCAGCAGCTTAGAGGGGGGGCCTGGCTACGAGCAGTACTTC.